This T cell receptor beta chain stems from a study of cytomegalovirus exposure and HLA in healthy donors (TCRdb year 2017). In terms of the full investigation: In an earlier analysis of 587 of the donors, approximately 300 Gb of sequence data and 117 million unique TCR beta sequences from approximately 180 million T cells were reported. About 280 gigabases of sequencing data and around 80 million unique TCR sequences made up an early release that covered under 750 HLA-typed donors. The genetic ancestry cluster associated with self-reported Caucasian donors included approximately 85% of the 350 to 500 genotyped donors. The study aimed to test whether cataloging public T cell receptors could reveal signatures of past pathogen exposure. The study used immunosequencing to profile the T cell repertoires of around 600 subjects and linked those repertoires to cytomegalovirus serostatus. Along with the approximately 700-subject first cohort, a separate validation cohort of roughly 110 different subjects was used. High-throughput TCR immunosequencing, statistical association of individual TCRs with disease status, and machine learning were combined to predict cytomegalovirus infection status. A later analysis re-examined previously published TCR beta repertoires from 600 to 700 donors and added high-resolution HLA genotyping to investigate patterns of TCR occurrence. In the later analysis, no new phenotypic data were used to find candidate immune exposures; instead, reliance was placed on TCR beta sequences and their occurrence across donors. In an earlier analysis of roughly 540 of the donors, high-throughput TCR beta sequencing was used to judge whether each TCR beta V gene segment behaved as functional or pseudogenic. Donor age, sex, ethnicity and CMV serostatus were compiled alongside the repertoire data. A later genetic analysis took genome-wide SNP genotypes for about three fifths of the 666 donors and used that subset as a discovery cohort. Every discovery cohort repertoire had been produced on one sequencing platform. Both class I and class II loci were covered by HLA typing, at four-digit resolution. Typing coverage varied by locus: about 629-640 donors for A, B, C, DRB1 and DQB1; approximately 520 for DQA1; 606 for DPA1; roughly 470 for DPB1. A handful of DR-DQ haplotypes were handled as single units for association and clustering because linkage in the cohort was strong. Across approximately 400 genotyped donors of the cohort, an average of approximately 240,000 unique TCR beta nucleotide sequences per donor were sequenced, and 15% to 20% of those sequences were non-productive. Broader findings and caveats from the paper: An association between a missense DCLRE1C variant and V-gene and J-gene trimming of TCR beta chains was found in a later genetic analysis and replicated in an independent cohort. A group of highly shared sequence variants was considered likely to be a technical artifact of the sequencing pipeline. Because counts were too low, about 17 rarely observed V segments, including chromosome 9 orphons, were excluded from the earlier analysis of 587 of the donors. Roughly uniform sequencing depth across donors was assumed in presence/absence analyses, although this assumption may not hold. The classifier was reported to diagnose cytomegalovirus status with high specificity and sensitivity in both the original cohort and the validation cohort. A few of the identified cytomegalovirus-associated TCR beta chains were confirmed in vitro to be specific for cytomegalovirus antigens. When HLA alleles, especially DR and DQ, strongly co-occurred, TCR associations were difficult to assign to individual alleles. A total of some 180 TCR beta chains were listed by the study as associated with cytomegalovirus. It was suggested by the authors that the approach could potentially be generalized to other disease states and immunological phenotypes. In a later genetic analysis, fewer N-insertions in productive TCRs were reported among donors in an Asian-associated ancestry cluster than the approximately 670-donor mean. In a later analysis, several top co-occurrence clusters were reported to appear linked to parvovirus B19, influenza, CMV and Epstein-Barr virus. Correlated functional status among segregating V segments might reflect linkage disequilibrium, but an unknown experimental factor could not be ruled out. HLA typing was unavailable for some donors at each locus, so association tests used only the typed subset. In a later analysis, 16,951 TCR beta sequences were associated with specific HLA alleles at a false discovery rate of 0.05. This cohort had only TCR beta chains sequenced, and the lack of alpha or paired-chain data limited which features could be detected. Immune exposure information for the cohort was limited to CMV serostatus. A further reported finding was that TCR beta sequences accurately predicted the HLA-A and HLA-B alleles for most subjects in the first cohort. Most CMV-associated TCR beta chains appeared to be HLA-restricted in a later analysis, and the HLA associations seemed to be driven largely by CMV exposure. Most TCR sequences were observed very rarely across donors, whereas some public TCRs were present in many individuals. A later analysis found that TCR association rates varied across HLA loci, with DRB1 alleles showing the most associated TCRs and HLA-C alleles the fewest. Compared with equally common non-associated chains, HLA-associated TCR beta chains in a later analysis were more clonally expanded and had lower generation probabilities. Some IMGT-functional V segments, including TRBV6-2 and TRBV6-3, could not be distinguished by the 87-base-pair reads and were therefore excluded. Broadly in line with IMGT annotations, most TCR beta V segments showed up in productive rearrangements about 90% or about 30% of the time in an earlier analysis of 587 of the donors.

Library method: the immunoSEQ multiplex PCR assay. A mixture of 60 forward primers for TCR Vbeta segments and 13 reverse primers for TCR Jbeta segments was used in the multiplex PCR. The CDR3 region of rearranged TCR beta genes was amplified from genomic DNA by a multiplex PCR assay. On the Illumina HiSeq System, the amplified TCR beta libraries were sequenced as 87-base-pair reads. Per the source publication's procedure: A later analysis counted about 80 million unique TCR beta chains across the 500 to 850 repertoires, and some 11 million of these chains were shared by at least two donors. Raw reads were error-corrected and collapsed into unique sequences by a nearest-neighbor algorithm in which closely related sequences were merged to remove PCR and sequencing errors. CDR3 sequences were aligned to IMGT reference sequences to assign V, D and J gene segments. Each retained sequence needed at least a six-nucleotide match to both a V gene segment and a J gene segment. Rearrangements were called productive when the CDR3 lacked stop codons and stayed in frame with V and J; all others were non-productive. Following IMGT convention, CDR3 was defined as the stretch from the second conserved V-encoded cysteine to the conserved J-encoded phenylalanine. In an earlier analysis of roughly 580 of the donors, sequences lacking an unambiguous match to a single V gene segment were excluded. An earlier analysis of about 590 of the donors classified V segments as functional when productive rearrangements were above 56.7% and as segregating when the standard deviation between donors was above 5%. A statistical classification framework was developed to diagnose cytomegalovirus status using the catalog of TCR beta chain sequences. In a later analysis, TCR nucleotide sequences were compared against IMGT/GENE-DB human TR gene sequences so that V and J genes could be assigned. A later analysis assigned CDR3 sequences and most-parsimonious VDJ recombination scenarios with the TCRdist pipeline. In a later analysis, every TCR beta chain was defined by the combination of its CDR3 amino acid sequence and its V-gene family, and reads without a unique V-gene family were dropped. In a later analysis, fewer than 650 highly shared, low-generation-probability nucleotide sequences were removed to address suspected cross-contamination and a sequencing artifact. A later analysis calculated a clonal expansion index for each public chain from normalized within-repertoire ranks of inferred template counts. A later analysis computed generation probabilities with a VDJ recombination model fitted to out-of-frame rearrangements, and checked the results against IGoR. A later analysis scored TCR-TCR, TCR-HLA and TCR-CMV co-occurrence with hypergeometric tests, applying a repertoire-size bias correction to TCR pairs. A later analysis estimated false discovery rates by permuting HLA or CMV assignments 20 times. In a later analysis, co-occurring TCRs were grouped using DBSCAN, and TCRdist sequence similarity was added for clustering within HLA-allele-positive subsets. Repertoires with fewer than 30,000 or more than 120,000 public chains were left out of co-occurrence clustering, as were four to six repertoires with anomalous nucleotide sharing. The table was pulled from immuneACCESS by TCRdb, which kept in-frame rearrangements only. Such tables lose some clones; where checked, under half of the loss comes from unresolved V genes, and the rest has no known cause. D and trimming were read from the DNA, whereas the V and J calls and clone size are those reported in that table. The sample table contains about 160,000 clones; only one count was recorded for around 80% of them. Roughly 4.7% of the sample comes from the top ten.

This clone was seen a handful of times. Its binding antigen is unknown. No base quality values were provided; no much bigger clone lies one nucleotide off. In total, more than 500 healthy bone marrow donors made up the cohort. At the time of sampling, all cohort members were nominally healthy, though unrecorded immune exposures were likely present. The donor was CMV seropositive and was included in the group of 250 to 350 seropositive cohort members. Every donor gave a peripheral blood sample, and the peripheral blood mononuclear cells from that sample were used for TCR beta sequencing. Genomic DNA extraction from the blood cell samples was performed with the Qiagen DNeasy Blood Extraction Kit. CDR1 SEHNR and CDR2 FQNEAQ are derived from the germline V gene (reference sequence). V was cut back by 2 bases and J by 0 bases, leaving a gap of 10 bases between them. Including cysteine and phenylalanine, the CDR3 has 15 amino acids. Left in the record is the CDR3 DNA by itself, 45 bases read in frame from the first base.

The V and J genes are TRBV7-9 and TRBJ1-2; no D gene is confidently identified. The sequenced sample consisted of PBMCs. This TCR was sampled from a woman aged 45-65 years in good health and CMV-seropositive. The nucleotides read TGTGCCAGCAGCTTATATGTACAGTCTAACTATGGCTACACCTTC. Translation gives CASSLYVQSNYGYTF.